The 30 T cell receptor beta chains given below trace back to one sample, sequenced in a study of T cell responses to AZD1222 COVID-19 vaccine. Sequenced by immunoSEQ multiplex PCR; TCRdb stores in-frame clones only, minus some. The sample contains some 100,000 clones, around 87% of which appear only once. Sequences were derived from peripheral blood, sampled 28 days after the second AZD1222 dose. These receptors were obtained from an adult who received the AZD1222 COVID-19 vaccine.

The chain links TRBV2 to TRBJ1-2; D call uncertain. This CDR3 has 14 amino acids. CDR1 is SNHLY, CDR2 FYNNEI, per germline. Trimming took 5 bases from V and 3 from J, leaving 13 bases between them. DNA of the CDR3: TGTGCCAGCAGTCCCGTAATACCGGACTATGGCTACACCTTC. Translation: CASSPVIPDYGYTF.

The chain is built from TRBV19 and TRBJ1-2; no reliable D call. CDR3 size: 15 residues. V gave up 2 bases and J gave up 0 bases, with 10 bases separating them. The germline V gene encodes CDR1 LNHDA and CDR2 SQIVND (reference sequence). CDR3: CASSIRVNSNYGYTF. DNA for the CDR3: TGTGCCAGTAGTATAAGGGTCAACTCTAACTATGGCTACACCTTC.

This chain uses TRBV11-3 with TRBJ1-6, with TRBD1 identical over 7 bases. Germline CDR1 is SGHNT and CDR2 is YENEEA. The CDR3 is 13 residues long. Losses at the gene ends were 5 bases for V and 10 bases for J; bases not matched to a gene: 5. The CDR3 nucleotides are TGTGCCAGCAGCCTTCAGGGGGACTCACCCCTCCACTTT. Its translation: CASSLQGDSPLHF.

This chain links TRBV6-5 with TRBJ2-7; D uncertain. CDR3 length: 11 amino acids. Germline V CDR1 and CDR2: MNHEY, SVGAGI. Deletions cut 6 bases from V and 1 base from J, with 4 bases between. CDR3 protein: CASRWSYEQYF. In nucleotides, the CDR3 is TGTGCCAGCAGGTGGTCCTACGAGCAGTACTTC.

This chain links TRBV5-6 with TRBJ2-1; 9 bases match TRBD2. V shed 5 bases, J shed 4 bases, and the junction held 7 bases outside the gene matches. This CDR3 region has 15 residues. In germline, CDR1 is SGHDT, CDR2 YYEEEE. Here the CDR3 reads CASRMGLAAYNEQFF. CDR3 nucleotides: TGTGCCAGCAGGATGGGACTAGCTGCTTACAATGAGCAGTTCTTC.

The chain carries TRBV25-1 and TRBJ1-2, with D hard to call. V lost 2 bases and J lost 5, with 9 bases in between. CDR3 length equals 13 residues. The germline V gene encodes CDR1 MGHDK and CDR2 SYGVNS. The CDR3 protein is CASSESGSYGYTF. CDR3 DNA: TGTGCCAGCAGTGAAAGCGGGAGTTATGGCTACACCTTC.

The chain links TRBV30 to TRBJ1-1, with D maybe TRBD1 (5 bases). Germline-derived CDR1 and CDR2 are GTSNPN and SVGIG (reference sequence). This CDR3 has 12 amino acids. V was clipped by 6 bases and J by 2 bases, with 10 bases between them. CDR3 residues: CACRQKNTEAFF. CDR3 DNA sequence: TGTGCCTGTAGACAGAAAAACACTGAAGCTTTCTTT. Drawing the rest from reference TRBV30 and TRBJ1-1, the complete variable domain is SQTIHQWPATLVQPVGSPLSLECTVEGTSNPNLYWYRQAAGRGLQLLFYSVGIGQISSEVPQNLSASRPQDRQFILSSKKLLLSDSGFYLCACRQKNTEAFFGQGTRLTVV.

V gene TRBV19 combines with J gene TRBJ1-4, with unresolved D. The CDR3 loop spans 13 amino acids. Germline V gene data show CDR1 as LNHDA and CDR2 as SQIVND (reference sequence). With 7 bases removed from V and 11 bases from J, the gap between germline ends came to 17 bases. In DNA form, the CDR3 reads TGTGCCAGTATTTCAAGAACCGGGAACAAACTGTTTTTT. Its translation is CASISRTGNKLFF.

The chain has TRBV27 and TRBJ2-7, with D perhaps TRBD1 (6 bases). The V end was cut by 0 bases, the J end by 6 bases, with 12 bases between. There are 14 residues in the CDR3. Germline V gives CDR1 MNHEY, CDR2 SMNVEV (reference sequence). CDR3 sequence: CASSLSPRGPEQYF. CDR3 coding DNA: TGTGCCAGCAGTTTATCCCCCAGGGGTCCCGAGCAGTACTTC.

The chain uses TRBV6-2 or TRBV6-3 and TRBJ2-2, with D uncertain. CDR3 length equals 21 residues. CDR1 and CDR2 (germline): MNHEY, SVGEGT. V was cut by 2 bases and J by 1 base, with 26 bases left in between. The CDR3 loop is CASSYETWDGVTPLNTGELFF. CDR3 DNA sequence: TGTGCCAGCAGTTACGAAACTTGGGATGGTGTCACACCTTTGAACACCGGGGAGCTGTTTTTT.

This clone came up a few times. The rearrangement links TRBV10-1 to TRBJ2-7; D might be TRBD2 (5 bases). Per germline, CDR1 WNHNN and CDR2 SYGVQD (reference sequence). The CDR3 length is 18 residues. Trimming stripped 6 bases from V and 0 bases from J, with 24 bases between. CDR3 region: CASRARPSRLGSSYEQYF. CDR3 DNA sequence: TGCGCCAGCAGGGCCAGGCCCTCAAGACTTGGGAGCTCCTACGAGCAGTACTTC.

V usage is TRBV30 and J usage is TRBJ1-4, with D tentatively TRBD1 (6 bases). V gave up 1 base and J gave up 8 bases, with 11 bases separating them. CDR1 GTSNPN and CDR2 SVGIG come from the germline V gene (reference sequence). The CDR3 runs to 13 residues. As DNA, the CDR3 is TGTGCCTGGAGTGGGGGGCGAGTCGAAAAACTGTTTTTT. Its translation is CAWSGGRVEKLFF.

This chain uses TRBV28 with TRBJ1-2, with a possible D match to TRBD1 (6 bases). The CDR3 is 13 residues long. Germline lookup yields CDR1 MDHEN and CDR2 SYDVKM. The V and J ends lost 7 bases and 3 bases respectively, with 12 bases between them. Here the CDR3 reads CASTFTGYYGYTF. For the CDR3, the DNA is TGTGCCAGCACATTTACAGGGTACTATGGCTACACCTTC.

This chain joins TRBV5-6 and TRBJ2-5; D may be TRBD2 (5 bases). The germline CDR1 and CDR2 sequences are SGHDT and YYEEEE. This CDR3 is 14 amino acids long. The V end lost 0 bases, the J end lost 4 bases, and 10 bases lay between the germline ends. The CDR3 DNA reads TGTGCCAGCAGCTTGGCCTACCGGGGAGAGACCCAGTACTTC. It yields the protein CASSLAYRGETQYF.

This chain joins TRBV3-1 (or the pseudogene TRBV3-2) and TRBJ1-1; D not resolved. Germline CDR1 reads LGHDT; CDR2 reads YNNKEL (reference sequence). V lost 4 bases and J lost 1, with 13 bases in between. This CDR3 region has 15 residues. Here the CDR3 reads CASSLTGSQNTEAFF. The DNA for the CDR3 is TGTGCCAGCAGCCTCACCGGGAGCCAGAACACTGAAGCTTTCTTT.

The chain joins TRBV27 to TRBJ2-3; 7 bases map to TRBD1. From germline, CDR1 is MNHEY and CDR2 SMNVEV (reference sequence). V dropped 4 bases and J dropped 5; count of bases not matched to a gene: 15. The CDR3 runs to 17 residues. CDR3 loop: CASSSPRTGAYGDTQYF. CDR3 DNA sequence: TGTGCCAGCAGTTCCCCCCGTACAGGGGCGTATGGAGATACGCAGTATTTT.

The rearrangement links TRBV27 to TRBJ2-7; a possible D gene is TRBD2 (5 bases). This CDR3 is 16 amino acids long. Trimming left V 2 bases short and J 2 bases short, with 16 bases between. CDR1 is MNHEY, CDR2 SMNVEV, per germline (reference sequence). The CDR3 region has the DNA TGTGCCAGCAGTTTAAGTCGGGGAGTTTACCCCTACGAGCAGTACTTC. This gives the protein CASSLSRGVYPYEQYF.

This clone was detected once. The J gene is TRBJ2-3, the V gene TRBV28; 7 bases align to TRBD1. This CDR3 is built from 15 residues. The germline V gene has CDR1 MDHEN and CDR2 SYDVKM. V trimming: 5 bases; J trimming: 0 bases; junction bases outside the gene matches: 5. Here the CDR3 DNA reads TGTGCCAGCAGTGCCGGGACAGATAGCACAGATACGCAGTATTTT. The encoded protein is CASSAGTDSTDTQYF.

DNA of the CDR3: TGTGCCAGCAGGCCAGGGGGAACCCAAGAGACCCAGTACTTC. Encoded protein: CASRPGGTQETQYF. The rearrangement links TRBV2 to TRBJ2-5; 7 nucleotides line up with TRBD1. Germline V gene sequence: CDR1 SNHLY, CDR2 FYNNEI. The trim removed 6 bases at V and 1 base at J, leaving 5 bases unmatched. The CDR3 is 14 amino acids.

The rearrangement joins TRBV5-1 to TRBJ2-1; 8 bases match TRBD1. Germline lookup yields CDR1 SGHRS and CDR2 YFSETQ. CDR3 length: 16 residues. V lost 5 bases and J lost 0; bases outside the gene matches: 7. The CDR3 loop is CASSPNDRGSYNEQFF. Here the CDR3 DNA reads TGCGCCAGCAGTCCTAACGACAGGGGCTCCTACAATGAGCAGTTCTTC.

The CDR3 nucleotides are TGTGCCAGCAGCGCAACTACAGGGGCGGGAGAGCAGTACTTC. It yields the protein CASSATTGAGEQYF. The rearrangement uses TRBV11-3 and TRBJ2-7; D possibly corresponds to TRBD1 (7 bases). The V gene's germline CDR1 is SGHNT and CDR2 YENEEA. The germline V and J ends were trimmed by 5 bases and 7 bases, with 18 bases remaining between them. The CDR3 extends over 14 amino acids. The whole variable domain, remainder taken from reference TRBV11-3 and TRBJ2-7, is EAGVVQSPRYKIIEKKQPVAFWCNPISGHNTLYWYLQNLGQGPELLIRYENEEAVDDSQLPKDRFSAERLKGVDSTLKIQPAELGDSAVYLCASSATTGAGEQYFGPGTRLTVT.

The chain joins TRBV2 to TRBJ2-3, with TRBD2 matching over 9 bases. The ends lost 6 bases at V and 1 base at J; junction bases unmatched: 5. The CDR3 loop spans 15 amino acids. CDR1 and CDR2 from the germline V gene are SNHLY and FYNNEI. CDR3 DNA sequence: TGTGCCAGCAGGGTGGAGCGGGGGGGCACAGATACGCAGTATTTT. Amino acids: CASRVERGGTDTQYF. Variable domain in full (rest from reference TRBV2 and TRBJ2-3): EPEVTQTPSHQVTQMGQEVILRCVPISNHLYFYWYRQILGQKVEFLVSFYNNEISEKSEIFDDQFSVERPDGSNFTLKIRSTKLEDSAMYFCASRVERGGTDTQYFGPGTRLTVL.

V is TRBV6-2 or TRBV6-3 and J is TRBJ1-5; 10 bases are a match to TRBD1. V was clipped by 3 bases and J by 2 bases; unmatched bases: 7. Per the germline V gene, CDR1 is MNHEY and CDR2 is SVGEGT. CDR3 size: 17 residues. The DNA of the CDR3 is TGTGCCAGCAGTTATGAGACAGGGGGCCCGGGCAATCAGCCCCAGCATTTT. This sequence encodes CASSYETGGPGNQPQHF.

The rearrangement joins TRBV11-1 to TRBJ2-1, with D tentatively TRBD2 (6 bases). Germline-derived CDR1 and CDR2 are SGHAT and FQDESV (reference sequence). CDR3 length equals 15 residues. V gave up 6 bases and J gave up 4 bases, with 16 bases separating them. The CDR3 bases are TGTGCCAGCAGTTTTACGGGGGACGGATACAATGAGCAGTTCTTC. Protein: CASSFTGDGYNEQFF.

The V call is TRBV3-1 (or the pseudogene TRBV3-2), the J call TRBJ2-5; D possibly corresponds to TRBD2 (6 bases). CDR1 is LGHDT, CDR2 YNNKEL, per germline (reference sequence). This CDR3 region has 14 residues. V was trimmed by 6 bases and J by 3 bases, leaving 14 bases between them. The CDR3 sequence is CASSRLSGKETQYF. The CDR3 nucleotides read TGTGCCAGCAGTCGACTTAGCGGAAAAGAGACCCAGTACTTC.

The V call is TRBV12-2, the J call TRBJ2-1; the table's D call, TRBD2, has no DNA check behind it. TRBV12-2 is assigned pseudogene status. The CDR3 contains 16 residues. The CDR3 nucleotides are TGTGCAAGTCGCTTAGCTACTAGCGGGGGCTACAATGAGCAGTTCTTC. Its translation: CASRLATSGGYNEQFF.

The chain has TRBV5-1 and TRBJ1-2, with 8 bases aligning to TRBD1. The CDR3 is made up of 15 amino acids. Per germline, CDR1 SGHRS and CDR2 YFSETQ. V trimming: 4 bases; J trimming: 4 bases; junction bases outside the gene matches: 9. CDR3 bases: TGCGCCAGCAGCCAGGGGACAGGTGGGGCCTATGGCTACACCTTC. It specifies CASSQGTGGAYGYTF.

This sequence joins TRBV6-5 and TRBJ2-1; the match to TRBD2 covers 7 bases. The ends lost 0 bases at V and 2 bases at J; junction bases unmatched: 4. The CDR3 contains 16 residues. Germline V gives CDR1 MNHEY, CDR2 SVGAGI. CDR3 loop: CASSYSPAGTYNEQFF. The DNA of the CDR3 is TGTGCCAGCAGTTACTCGCCAGCGGGAACCTACAATGAGCAGTTCTTC.

This clone was detected once. The chain's CDR3 is CASSFGRDQPQHF. CDR3 DNA sequence: TGTGCCAGCAGTTTTGGCCGGGATCAGCCCCAGCATTTT. V and J are TRBV27 and TRBJ1-5, with D uncertain. The CDR3 is 13 residues long. Germline CDR1 and CDR2: MNHEY and SMNVEV (reference sequence). Deletions cut 3 bases from V and 5 bases from J, with 8 bases between.

This sequence joins TRBV5-5 and TRBJ2-1; TRBD1 aligns across 9 bases. The CDR3 sequence is 17 residues long. The ends lost 0 bases at V and 3 bases at J; junction bases unmatched: 7. The germline V gene has CDR1 SGHKS and CDR2 YYEKEE (reference sequence). The CDR3: CASSLVPGQGFYNEQFF. In DNA form, the CDR3 reads TGTGCCAGCAGCTTGGTGCCGGGACAGGGTTTCTACAATGAGCAGTTCTTC.